Included here is one T cell receptor (beta chain) sequence, with context. A second PCR of roughly 7 to 11 cycles used a sample-barcoded 5' primer and a J-beta primer mix. TCRdb redid the calling of the 5' RACE reads with MiXCR, one entry per CDR3 protein. This sample has about 1.8 million distinct CDR3 sequences, with around 50% found just once. V dropped 3 bases and J dropped 0 bases, with 6 bases sitting between them. CDR3 length equals 14 residues. Germline-derived CDR1 and CDR2 are KGHDR and SFDVKD. The source of the sample is a study of blood T cells in healthy people across ages. The clonotype comes from a woman aged 40-49 years in good health. The gene calls are TRBV24-1 and TRBJ2-3; no definite D call. Material: blood. CDR3: CATSDKISTDTQYF. The CDR3 DNA follows: TGTGCCACCAGTGATAAAATTAGCACAGATACGCAGTATTTT.